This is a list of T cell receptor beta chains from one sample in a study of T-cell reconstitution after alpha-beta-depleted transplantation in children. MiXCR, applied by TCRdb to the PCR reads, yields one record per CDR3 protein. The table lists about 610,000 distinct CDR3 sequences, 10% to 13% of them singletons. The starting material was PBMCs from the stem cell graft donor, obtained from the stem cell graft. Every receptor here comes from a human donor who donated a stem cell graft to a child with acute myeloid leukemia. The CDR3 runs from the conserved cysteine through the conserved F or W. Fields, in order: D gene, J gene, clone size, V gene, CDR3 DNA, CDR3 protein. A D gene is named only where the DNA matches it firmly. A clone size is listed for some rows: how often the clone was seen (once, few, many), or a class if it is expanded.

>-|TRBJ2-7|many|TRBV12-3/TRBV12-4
TGTGCCAGCAGCCCAGGGAACTACGAGCAGTACTTC
CASSPGNYEQYF
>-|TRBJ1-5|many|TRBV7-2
TGTGCCAGCAGAGGGACACGCGATAGCAATCAGCCCCAGCATTTT
CASRGTRDSNQPQHF
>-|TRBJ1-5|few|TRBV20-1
TGCAGTGCTAGAGATCCGGGGGGGGTCAAGCCCCAGCATTTT
CSARDPGGVKPQHF
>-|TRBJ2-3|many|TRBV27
TGTGCCAGCAGTTTGGGGCTAGGCTCAGATACGCAGTATTTT
CASSLGLGSDTQYF
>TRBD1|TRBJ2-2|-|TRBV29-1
TGCAGCGCATACAGGGGGGCCGGGGAGCTGTTTTTT
CSAYRGAGELFF
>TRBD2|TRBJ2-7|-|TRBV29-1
TGCAGCGTTGAAGAGGAGCAAGGCGGGAGGGAGTACGAGCAGTACTTC
CSVEEEQGGREYEQYF
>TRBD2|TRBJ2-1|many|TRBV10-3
TGTGCCACTAGCGGGAGGACAGTGGATGGGCAGTTCTTC
CATSGRTVDGQFF
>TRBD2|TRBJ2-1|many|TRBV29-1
TGCAGCGCGTCTACTAGCGGGATGTGGAATGAGCAGTTCTTC
CSASTSGMWNEQFF
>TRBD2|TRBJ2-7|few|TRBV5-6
TGTGCCAGCAGCTTGGCCAGTAGCGGGATATCCTACGAGCAGTACTTC
CASSLASSGISYEQYF
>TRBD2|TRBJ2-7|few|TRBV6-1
TGTGCCAGCAGCCAAGGACTAGCAATTTGGGGCGAGCAGTACTTC
CASSQGLAIWGEQYF
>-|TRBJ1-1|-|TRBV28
TGTGCCAGCAGTTTGGCCGGACATTTTACCAGGGCTTTCTTT
CASSLAGHFTRAFF
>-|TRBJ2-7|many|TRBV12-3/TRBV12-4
TGTGCCAGCGGACAGACCTACTCCTACGAGCAGTACTTC
CASGQTYSYEQYF
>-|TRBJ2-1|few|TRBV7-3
TGTGCCAGCAGCGCAGACCCTAACTACAATGAGCAGTTCTTC
CASSADPNYNEQFF
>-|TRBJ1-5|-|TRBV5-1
TGCGCCAGCAGTGCGGACCCCGGGGGCAATCAGCCCCAGCATTTT
CASSADPGGNQPQHF
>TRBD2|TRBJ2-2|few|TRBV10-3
TGTGCCATCAGTGAGTCGACTAGCGGGAGGGCCTTGAACACCGGGGAGCTGTTTTTT
CAISESTSGRALNTGELFF
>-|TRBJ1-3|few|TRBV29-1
TGCAGCGTCGTCCTCTTAGGAAACACCATATATTTT
CSVVLLGNTIYF
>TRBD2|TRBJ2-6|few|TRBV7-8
TGTGCCAGCAGCTTAGCGGTAGCGGGATACCCTGGGGCCAACGTCCTGACTTTC
CASSLAVAGYPGANVLTF
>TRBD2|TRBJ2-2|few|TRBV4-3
TGCGCCAGCAGCGGGACACTAGCGGGAGGGCCCGGCGGGGAGCTGTTTTTT
CASSGTLAGGPGGELFF
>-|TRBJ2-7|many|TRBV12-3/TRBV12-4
TGTGCCAGCAGTTTAGTGGGCAGGGGGGCTGTCGACGAGCAGTACTTC
CASSLVGRGAVDEQYF
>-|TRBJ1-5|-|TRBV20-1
TGCAGTGCTACCTTGGGCAATCAGCCCCAGCATTTT
CSATLGNQPQHF
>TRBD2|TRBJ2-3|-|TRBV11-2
TGTGCCAGCAGCTCACAGACCGGGACTAGCGGGGGTCTCCGCCGGGATACGCAGTATTTT
CASSSQTGTSGGLRRDTQYF
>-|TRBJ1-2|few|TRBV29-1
TGCAGCGTTGACCCCGGAGAGTACCATGGCTACACCTTC
CSVDPGEYHGYTF
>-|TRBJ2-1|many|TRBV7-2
TGTGCCAGCAGCTTTCGGGGTGGCTCCTACAATGAGCAGTTCTTC
CASSFRGGSYNEQFF
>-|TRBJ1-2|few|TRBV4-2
TGTGCCAGCAGCCTTGAAAGGAAATCGGGCTATGGCTACACCTTC
CASSLERKSGYGYTF
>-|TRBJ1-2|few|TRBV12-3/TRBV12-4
TGTGCCAGCAGTTTCCCTACAGGGTCCGACTATGGCTACACCTTC
CASSFPTGSDYGYTF
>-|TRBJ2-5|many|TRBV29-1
TGCAGCGTTGAAGGGAACCAAGAGACCCAGTACTTC
CSVEGNQETQYF
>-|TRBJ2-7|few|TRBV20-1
TGCAGTGCTAGAGAGCTCGGGAGCTCCCTTTGGAACGAGCAGTACTTC
CSARELGSSLWNEQYF
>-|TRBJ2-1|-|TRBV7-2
TGTGCCAGCAGCTTCCTTACGGCGGATGAGCAGTTCTTC
CASSFLTADEQFF
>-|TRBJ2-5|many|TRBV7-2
TGTGCCAGCAGCTTAGCGGTCGGGCGGGAGACCCAGTACTTC
CASSLAVGRETQYF
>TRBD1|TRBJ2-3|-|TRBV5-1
TGCGCCGGACGGACAGGACCGAGCACAGATACGCAGTATTTT
CAGRTGPSTDTQYF
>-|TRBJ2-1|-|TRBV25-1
TGTGCCAGGATATCGGTGGGGCAGTTCTTC
CARISVGQFF
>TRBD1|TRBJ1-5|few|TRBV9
TGTGCCAGCAGCGTCGACAGGGACAATCAGCCCCAGCATTTT
CASSVDRDNQPQHF
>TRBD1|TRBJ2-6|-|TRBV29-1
TGCAGCGCTGAGGTCCCGGGACAGGGGGCTGGGGCCAACGTCCTGACTTTC
CSAEVPGQGAGANVLTF
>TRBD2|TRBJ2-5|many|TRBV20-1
TGCAGCTCGCTACTAGCGGGAGAGAGGGAGACCCAGTACTTC
CSSLLAGERETQYF
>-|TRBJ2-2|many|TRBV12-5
TGTGCTAGTGGTTTGTCCCCCTCCAGGGCCACGACCGGGGAGCTGTTTTTT
CASGLSPSRATTGELFF
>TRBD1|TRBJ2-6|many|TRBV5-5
TGTGCCAGCAGCTTGGGACAGGGCTCTGGGGCCAACGTCCTGACTTTC
CASSLGQGSGANVLTF
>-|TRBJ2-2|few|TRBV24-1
TGTGCCACCAGTGACCATCGAACAGGTTTCACCGGGGAGCTGTTTTTT
CATSDHRTGFTGELFF
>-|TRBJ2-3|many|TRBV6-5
TGTGCCAGCAGTTACTCTGGCGGGACGAGCACAGATACGCAGTATTTT
CASSYSGGTSTDTQYF
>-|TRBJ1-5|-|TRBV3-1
TGTGCCAGCAGCCATGGGGGCCCCGGTGAGCCCCAGCATTTT
CASSHGGPGEPQHF
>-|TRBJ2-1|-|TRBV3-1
TGTGCCAGCAGCCAAGGGAGCTTCCTCCGGCTCTTC
CASSQGSFLRLF
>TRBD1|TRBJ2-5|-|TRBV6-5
TGTGCCAGCAGTTACGATTCTGGACAGGGGGAGACCCAGTACTTC
CASSYDSGQGETQYF
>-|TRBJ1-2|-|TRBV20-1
TGCAGTGCTAAGGATTCAGGGGCTACTAACTATGGCTACACCTTC
CSAKDSGATNYGYTF
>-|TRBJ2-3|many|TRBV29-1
TGCAGCGCCCACCCTCCTAGGGGACAAGATACGCAGTATTTT
CSAHPPRGQDTQYF
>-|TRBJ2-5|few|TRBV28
TGTGCCAGCACGGGTTCCGGAGCGGGAGAGACCCAGTACTTC
CASTGSGAGETQYF